The source of this T cell receptor (beta chain) is a study of cytomegalovirus exposure and HLA in healthy donors. The wider study: Under 85% of several hundred genotyped donors fell in the Caucasian-associated ancestry cluster.

On this clone: The target antigen is unknown.

V was shortened by 5 bases and J by 9 bases, with 11 bases between the two germline ends. The CDR3 loop spans 11 amino acids. In germline, CDR1 is SEHNR, CDR2 FQNEAQ (reference sequence). General study results and limits: In an earlier analysis, most TCR beta V segments were productive about 87% or about 30% of the time. Among the sequence variants, a highly shared cluster was likely an artifact of sequencing. TCR beta V- and J-gene trimming, according to a later analysis, was linked to a missense DCLRE1C variant.

Both 60 Vbeta primers and 13 Jbeta primers went into the PCR. Using immunoSEQ multiplex PCR, the repertoire was profiled, and TCRdb retains in-frame clones only, with some absent. The sample gives around 130,000 clones, 75% to 90% of which show up once; less than 1.5% is in the top ten. The sample taken for sequencing was PBMCs. The receptor was derived from a female donor in good health and CMV-seronegative. This chain connects TRBV7-9 to TRBJ2-7; TRBD1 might be the D (7 bases). CDR3 residues: CASSTGDRQYF. Written as DNA, the CDR3 is TGTGCCAGCAGCACGGGGGACAGGCAGTACTTC.